This T cell receptor beta chain was sequenced during a study of T-cell reconstitution after alpha-beta-depleted transplantation in children. Library preparation (for TCRbeta) was performed with unique molecular identifiers. MiXCR, run by TCRdb on the PCR reads, gives a single entry per CDR3 protein. The table lists about 600,000 distinct CDR3 sequences, roughly 23% of them singletons. V shed 0 bases, J shed 0 bases, and the junction held 11 bases outside the gene matches. This CDR3 contains 18 residues. Germline assignment: CDR1 DFQATT and CDR2 SNEGSKA (reference sequence). The sample consisted of PBMCs, mostly from graft donor cells, taken 360 days after TCRalphabeta/CD19-depleted stem cell transplant. The chain recombines TRBV20-1 with TRBJ1-3; 7 nucleotides match TRBD1. The TCR was taken from a boy younger than two who had a stem cell transplant for acute myeloid leukemia, so the T cells may come from the graft donor. The CDR3 loop reads CSARDEPVDRASGNTIYF. The CDR3 DNA reads as TGCAGTGCTAGAGATGAACCCGTCGACAGGGCCTCTGGAAACACCATATATTTT.